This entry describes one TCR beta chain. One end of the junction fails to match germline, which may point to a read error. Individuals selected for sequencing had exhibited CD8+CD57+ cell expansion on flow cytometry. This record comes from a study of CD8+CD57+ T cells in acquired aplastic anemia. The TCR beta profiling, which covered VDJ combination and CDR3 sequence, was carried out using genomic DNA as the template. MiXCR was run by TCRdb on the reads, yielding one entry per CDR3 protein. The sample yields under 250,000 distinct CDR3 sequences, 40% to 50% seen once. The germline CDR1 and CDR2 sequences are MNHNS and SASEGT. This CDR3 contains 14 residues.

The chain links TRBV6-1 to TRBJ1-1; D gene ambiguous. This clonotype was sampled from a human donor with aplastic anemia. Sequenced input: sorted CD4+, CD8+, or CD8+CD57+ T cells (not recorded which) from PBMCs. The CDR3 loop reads CATTLDSRNTEASF. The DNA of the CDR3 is TGTGCCACGACCCTAGATTCTAGGAACACTGAAGCTTCCTTT.